This T cell receptor beta chain was captured in a study of blood T cell repertoires in COVID-19 (dated by TCRdb to 2020 to 2022). About the study as a whole: Collaborator samples came from the United States, Italy and Spain and covered acute and convalescent phases of COVID-19. The dataset comprised deeply sampled blood TCRbeta repertoires from subjects exposed to, actively infected with, or recovered from COVID-19. Samples came from the ongoing ImmuneRACE study (first 160 participants) plus 1,254 subjects from 6 global collaborators. The repertoires were made available in a free public database intended to serve as a resource for research on the immune response to SARS-CoV-2. The prospective study material was composed of cDNA or gDNA derived from T cells, B-cell-depleted T cells, or PBMCs. A de-identified subject ID, COVID-19 status, age in years and sex were almost always included in the sample metadata. Where HLA class I and class II types were available, the types were taken from metadata supplied by the sample provider, not from assay-based typing. Broad study findings and their caveats: Clinical and demographic metadata were provided uncurated, with the amount varying by source and participant.

Whole blood was collected in K2EDTA tubes by collaborating institutions according to the institutions' own protocols. For TCRbeta analysis, collaborators shipped samples in one of three forms: frozen whole blood, isolated PBMCs, or DNA extracted from either of those sample types. TCRbeta CDR3 regions were amplified from genomic DNA by means of the immunoSEQ Assay, a bias-controlled multiplex PCR. Per the authors' processing: Within the assay, amplification of reference gene primers was used to estimate how many nucleated cells each sample contained. To quantify the absolute abundance of each unique TCRbeta CDR3 rearrangement, sequence reads were collapsed and filtered. For each sample, productive Simpson clonality was calculated by taking the square root of Simpson's diversity index across productive rearrangements. This immuneACCESS table, as held by TCRdb, lists in-frame sequences with V and J called but not all clones. Of the missing ones, under half trace to an unresolved V gene in checked studies; the others have no known cause. V and J calls and clone size are given by that table; D and trimming were obtained from the DNA. The sample records 95,000 to 100,000 clones, about 88% of which are singletons. 1.7% of the sample rests with the top ten.

The germline V gene provides CDR1 SQVTM and CDR2 ANQGSEA. The CDR3 has 13 amino acids, counting the end cysteine and phenylalanine. CDR3 DNA only is kept here, 39 bases in frame from base 1. This clone is regarded as medium-sized (0.01 to 0.1%). This clone's antigen is unknown. At one boundary the junction diverges from the germline segment, which might be a read error. The chain was built from TRBV29-1 and TRBJ1-5, with 10 junctional bases fitting TRBD1. Specimen: peripheral blood. The clonotype comes from an older man with acute or convalescent COVID-19. At the DNA level, the sequence is TGCGGCGTGACAGGGGGCGAGGCTCAGCCCCAGCATTTT. It translates as CGVTGGEAQPQHF. The full variable domain, completed from the reference TRBV29-1 and TRBJ1-5 proteins outside the CDR3, reads SAVISQKPSRDICQRGTSLTIQCQVDSQVTMMFWYRQQPGQSLTLIATANQGSEATYESGFVIDKFPISRPNLTFSTLTVSNMSPEDSSIYLCGVTGGEAQPQHFGDGTRLSIL.